These T cell receptor beta chains were read from a single sample in a study of T cell changes during pregnancy in multiple sclerosis. TCRdb's table, derived via immunoSEQ multiplex PCR, lists solely in-frame clones and lacks some. The table has 45,000 to 55,000 clones, 85% to 95% seen once. The material sequenced was CD4+ T cells from peripheral blood mononuclear cells, taken in the second trimester of pregnancy. The receptors originated from a female donor in good health, enrolled as a control in a pregnancy study. CDR3s include the opening cysteine and the closing phenylalanine or tryptophan. D genes are given only for firm matches. Some rows mark clone size as missing; the rest say once, few, many or name a class of expanded clone.

V	J	D	size	DNA	CDR3
TRBV19	TRBJ2-2	.	.	TGTGCCAGTAGTGGAGGGACGGGAAACACCGGGGAGCTGTTTTTT	CASSGGTGNTGELFF
TRBV29-1	TRBJ2-5	.	.	TGCAGCGCGATGGGACTGAACGACGGGACCCAGTACTTC	CSAMGLNDGTQYF
TRBV30	TRBJ2-7	.	few	TGTGCCTGGACTACCTTAAACGAGCAGTACTTC	CAWTTLNEQYF
TRBV5-1	TRBJ1-4	.	.	TGCGCCAGCGGCCCCGGGGACTATAGTGAAAAACTGTTTTTT	CASGPGDYSEKLFF
TRBV5-1	TRBJ2-7	.	.	TGCGCCAGCAGCCTCCAAGACAGTATCTACGAGCAGTACTTC	CASSLQDSIYEQYF
TRBV4-3	TRBJ1-2	.	.	TGCGCCAGCAGCCAAGGGGCAGGGTTGGGGTTCAACCATGGCTACACCTTC	CASSQGAGLGFNHGYTF
TRBV18	TRBJ1-1	.	.	TGTGCCAGCTCACCACGGGGGGGCGACTGGACTGAAGCTTTCTTT	CASSPRGGDWTEAFF
TRBV18	TRBJ1-5	.	.	TGTGCCAGCTCATCATCATGGGAGGGTATGCTAAGGTATCAGCCCCAGCATTTT	CASSSSWEGMLRYQPQHF
TRBV12-5	TRBJ2-3	.	.	TGTGCTAGTGGTTTGGACAGGTACGAAGCGCAGTATTTT	CASGLDRYEAQYF
TRBV14	TRBJ1-3	.	once	TGTGCCAGCAGTCTACCAGGGATTAGAAACACCATATATTTT	CASSLPGIRNTIYF
TRBV2	TRBJ1-2	TRBD1	.	TGTGCCAGCAGACTTGACAGGGAGGGCTACACCTTC	CASRLDREGYTF
TRBV27	TRBJ2-7	.	once	TGTGCCAGCAGTTCAACAGTCTACGAGCAGTACTTC	CASSSTVYEQYF
TRBV10-3	TRBJ2-7	.	once	TGTGCCATCAGTGGGACTCCGGGTCACCGGATTTTC	CAISGTPGHRIF
TRBV15	TRBJ2-6	.	.	TGTGCCACCAGCAGTCAGGGATTTGGGTCTGGGGCCAACGTCCTGACTTTC	CATSSQGFGSGANVLTF
TRBV6-1	TRBJ2-7	TRBD1	.	TGTGCCAGCAGACCCACAGGGGGCGTGTACGAGCAGTACTTC	CASRPTGGVYEQYF
TRBV7-9	TRBJ1-1	TRBD1	.	TGTGCCAGCAGCCAGTGGACAGGGACTGAAGCTTTCTTT	CASSQWTGTEAFF
TRBV4-2	TRBJ2-7	TRBD2	.	TGTGCCAGCACCCTGGATACTAGCGGGACCTACGAGCAGTACTTC	CASTLDTSGTYEQYF
TRBV4-1	TRBJ2-5	.	.	TGCGCCAGCAGCCAAGAGGACTTCGGGGAGACCCAGTACTTC	CASSQEDFGETQYF
TRBV4-1	TRBJ2-3	TRBD2	.	TGCGCCAGCAGCCCCAGGACTAGCGGGAGGGCGTCAGATACGCAGTATTTT	CASSPRTSGRASDTQYF
TRBV28	TRBJ1-1	TRBD1	.	TGTGCCAGCGGGACAGGCATGAACACTGAAGCTTTCTTT	CASGTGMNTEAFF
TRBV19	TRBJ1-2	TRBD1	.	TGTGCCAGTACAGGGGGCAAGTTTTTCTATGGCTACACCTTC	CASTGGKFFYGYTF
TRBV9	TRBJ1-1	.	.	TGTGCCAGCAGCCCGGGGACACCCTCTACTAACACTGAAGCTTTCTTT	CASSPGTPSTNTEAFF
TRBV7-2	TRBJ2-5	.	.	TGTGCCAGCAGCTTATACGGGACCCCCGGGGGGACCCAGTACTTC	CASSLYGTPGGTQYF
TRBV28	TRBJ2-1	TRBD2	.	TGTGCCAGCAGTTTTCCCCTAAGACTAGCGGGGGCCGACAATGAGCAGTTCTTC	CASSFPLRLAGADNEQFF
TRBV28	TRBJ1-5	.	.	TGTGCCAGCAGTTTATTCCCAAATCAGCCCCAGCATTTT	CASSLFPNQPQHF
TRBV5-1	TRBJ1-1	TRBD1	once	TGCGCCAGCAGCTTGGGACAGGGGGGATTTAGGGACACTGAAGCTTTCTTT	CASSLGQGGFRDTEAFF
TRBV27	TRBJ2-6	TRBD2	.	TGTGCCAGCAGTTTAATTCGTCCTAGCGGAAGCTCTGGGGCCAACGTCCTGACTTTC	CASSLIRPSGSSGANVLTF
TRBV27	TRBJ1-4	.	.	TGTGCCAGCAGTAGACAGGTTAATGAAAAACTGTTTTTT	CASSRQVNEKLFF
TRBV6-1	TRBJ2-3	TRBD2	.	TGTGCCAGCAGTGCCGGGACTAGATTCGATACGCAGTATTTT	CASSAGTRFDTQYF
TRBV6-1	TRBJ2-1	TRBD1	.	TGTGCCAGCACGATGGACAGGGGGATCTACAATGAGCAGTTCTTC	CASTMDRGIYNEQFF
TRBV6-1	TRBJ1-2	TRBD1	.	TGTGCCAGCAGTGAAGATAGGACAGGCTATGGCTACACCTTC	CASSEDRTGYGYTF
TRBV6-5	TRBJ1-3	.	.	TGTGCCAGCGGATTCGGGGGGTTGGCTGGAAACACCATATATTTT	CASGFGGLAGNTIYF
TRBV10-2	TRBJ2-5	TRBD2	.	TGCGCCAGCAGTGAGACCGGGGGGGCAAAAGAGCAGTACTTC	CASSETGGAKEQYF
TRBV7-9	TRBJ2-1	TRBD1	.	TGTGCCAGCAGCTTAGGTTGGGACAGGGAGATCGATGAGCAGTTCTTC	CASSLGWDREIDEQFF
TRBV5-4	TRBJ2-7	.	.	TGTGCCAGCAGCCCCGGGGGTAGAATGGACGAGCAGTACTTC	CASSPGGRMDEQYF
TRBV7-2	TRBJ2-5	.	.	TGTGCCAGCAGCTCAGGGGATAGGCGAGAGACCCAGTACTTC	CASSSGDRRETQYF
TRBV19	TRBJ1-6	.	.	TGTGCCAGTAGTCCTGAGAGGACACAAAATTCACCCCTCCACTTT	CASSPERTQNSPLHF
TRBV18	TRBJ1-3	.	.	TGTGCCAGCTCAGAGAGCTCTGGAAACACCATATATTTT	CASSESSGNTIYF
TRBV6-5	TRBJ1-2	.	.	TGTGCCAGCAGGTTTGGGGGGTCTCACTATGGCTACACCTTC	CASRFGGSHYGYTF
TRBV18	TRBJ1-2	.	.	TGTGCCAGCTCACCACCAGGGGACATATATGGCTACACCTTC	CASSPPGDIYGYTF
TRBV28	TRBJ2-7	TRBD1	.	TGTGCCAGCAGTTTAGGGACAGCCTACGAGCAGTACTTC	CASSLGTAYEQYF
TRBV30	TRBJ1-1	.	.	TGTGCCTGGAGTGCGTCGTGGCAGGGGAACACTGAAGCTTTCTTT	CAWSASWQGNTEAFF
TRBV7-2	TRBJ2-7	.	.	TGTGCCAGCAGCTTAGACGGACAGCCCTACGAGCAGTACTTC	CASSLDGQPYEQYF
TRBV18	TRBJ2-3	TRBD1	once	TGTGCCAGCTCACCATCGAGACAGGGGTTAGCGGATACGCAGTATTTT	CASSPSRQGLADTQYF
TRBV25-1	TRBJ2-2	.	.	TGTGCCAGCAGTGAATCGGTACGGGGTTCCGGGGAGCTGTTTTTT	CASSESVRGSGELFF
TRBV25-1	TRBJ1-5	.	.	TGTGCCAGCAGTCGGGGAAATCAGCCCCAGCATTTT	CASSRGNQPQHF
TRBV28	TRBJ1-1	.	.	TGTGCCAGCAGTCTGGGCACGGCGAACACTGAAGCTTTCTTT	CASSLGTANTEAFF
TRBV7-8	TRBJ2-7	.	.	TGTGCCAGCAGCTTATTACCAGTCTCCTACGAGCAGTACTTC	CASSLLPVSYEQYF
TRBV18	TRBJ2-5	.	.	TGTGCCAGCTCACGGCGGGGCGTTTTGGAGACCCAGTACTTC	CASSRRGVLETQYF
TRBV11-3	TRBJ2-5	.	.	TGTGCCAGCAGCTTAGGACAGGAGCGACAAGAGACCCAGTACTTC	CASSLGQERQETQYF
TRBV28	TRBJ2-3	.	.	TGTGCCAGCAGTCTTCAGAGCACAGATACGCAGTATTTT	CASSLQSTDTQYF
TRBV21-1	TRBJ1-1	.	.	TGTGCCAGCAAACCCCCGGGGGGAACTGAAGCTTTCTTT	CASKPPGGTEAFF
TRBV6-5	TRBJ1-2	.	.	TGTGCCAGCAGCCGACAGCGTACAGACTATGGCTACACCTTC	CASSRQRTDYGYTF